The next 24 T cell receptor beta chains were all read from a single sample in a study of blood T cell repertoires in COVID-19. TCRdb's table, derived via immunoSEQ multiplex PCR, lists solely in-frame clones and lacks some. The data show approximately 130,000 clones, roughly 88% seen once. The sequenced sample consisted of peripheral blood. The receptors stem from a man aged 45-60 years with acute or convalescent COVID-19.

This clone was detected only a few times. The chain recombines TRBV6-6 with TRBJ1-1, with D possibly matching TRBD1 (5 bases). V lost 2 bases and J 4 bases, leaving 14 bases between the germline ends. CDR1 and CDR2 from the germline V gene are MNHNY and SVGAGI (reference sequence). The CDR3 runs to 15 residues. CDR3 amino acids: CASSYPGLESTEAFF. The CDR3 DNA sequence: TGTGCCAGCAGTTACCCGGGACTTGAGAGCACTGAAGCTTTCTTT.

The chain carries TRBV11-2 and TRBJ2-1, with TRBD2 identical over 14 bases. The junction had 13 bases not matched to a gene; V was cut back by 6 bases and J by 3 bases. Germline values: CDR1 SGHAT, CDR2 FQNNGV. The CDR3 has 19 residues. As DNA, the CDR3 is TGTGCCAGCAGGACGCCTGGGACTAGCGGGAGCGCCCTCTACAATGAGCAGTTCTTC. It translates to CASRTPGTSGSALYNEQFF.

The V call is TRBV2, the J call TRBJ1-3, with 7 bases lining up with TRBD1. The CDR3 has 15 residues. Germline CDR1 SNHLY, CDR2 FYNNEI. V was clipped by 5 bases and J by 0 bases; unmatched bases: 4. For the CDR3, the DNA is TGTGCCAGCAGTAACAGGGGAGACTCTGGAAACACCATATATTTT. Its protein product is CASSNRGDSGNTIYF.

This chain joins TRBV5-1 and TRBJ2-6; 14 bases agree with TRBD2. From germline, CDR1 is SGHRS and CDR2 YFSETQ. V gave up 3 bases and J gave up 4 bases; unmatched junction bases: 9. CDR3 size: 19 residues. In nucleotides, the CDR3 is TGCGCCAGCAGCTCCGGGACTAGCGGGAGAGTGGCGGGGGCCAACGTCCTGACTTTC. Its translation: CASSSGTSGRVAGANVLTF.

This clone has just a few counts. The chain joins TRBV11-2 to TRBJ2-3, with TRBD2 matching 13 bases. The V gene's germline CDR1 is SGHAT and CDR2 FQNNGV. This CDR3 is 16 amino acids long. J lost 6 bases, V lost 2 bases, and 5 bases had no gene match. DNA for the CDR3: TGTGCCAGCAGCTTACAGGCGACTAGCGGGAGGGATACGCAGTATTTT. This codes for CASSLQATSGRDTQYF.

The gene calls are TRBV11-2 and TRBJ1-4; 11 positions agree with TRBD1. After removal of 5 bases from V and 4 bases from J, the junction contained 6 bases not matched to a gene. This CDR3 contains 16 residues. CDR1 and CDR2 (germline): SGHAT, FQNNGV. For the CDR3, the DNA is TGTGCCAGCAGCCAAAGGGACAGGGGGAATAATGAAAAACTGTTTTTT. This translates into CASSQRDRGNNEKLFF.

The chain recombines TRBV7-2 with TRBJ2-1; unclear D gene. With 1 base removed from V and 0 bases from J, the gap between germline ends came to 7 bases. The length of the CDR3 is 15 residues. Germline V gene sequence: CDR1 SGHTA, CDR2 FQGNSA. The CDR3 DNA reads TGTGCCAGCAGCTTAGGTGCGGCCTCCTACAATGAGCAGTTCTTC. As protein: CASSLGAASYNEQFF.

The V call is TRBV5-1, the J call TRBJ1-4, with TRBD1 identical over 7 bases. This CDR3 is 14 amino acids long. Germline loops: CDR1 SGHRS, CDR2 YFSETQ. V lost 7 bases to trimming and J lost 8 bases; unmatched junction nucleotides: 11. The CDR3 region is CASGLQGPWEKLFF. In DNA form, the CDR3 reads TGCGCCAGCGGACTACAGGGGCCTTGGGAAAAACTGTTTTTT. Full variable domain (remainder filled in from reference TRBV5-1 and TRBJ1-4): KAGVTQTPRYLIKTRGQQVTLSCSPISGHRSVSWYQQTPGQGLQFLFEYFSETQRNKGNFPGRFSGRQFSNSRSEMNVSTLELGDSALYLCASGLQGPWEKLFFGSGTQLSVL.

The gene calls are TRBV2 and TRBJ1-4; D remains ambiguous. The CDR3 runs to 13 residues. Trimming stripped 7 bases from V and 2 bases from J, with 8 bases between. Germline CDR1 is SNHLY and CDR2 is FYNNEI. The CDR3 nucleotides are TGTGCCAGCAAGAGAGAGACTAATGAAAAACTGTTTTTT. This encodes CASKRETNEKLFF.

CDR3 nucleotide sequence: TGTGCCAGCAATGTACGGGGGGATAATGAAAAACTGTTTTTT. Its protein is CASNVRGDNEKLFF. This chain connects TRBV2 to TRBJ1-4, with D perhaps matching TRBD1 (5 bases). The V and J ends lost 7 bases and 4 bases respectively, with 13 bases between them. Germline assignment: CDR1 SNHLY and CDR2 FYNNEI. This CDR3 is 14 amino acids long.

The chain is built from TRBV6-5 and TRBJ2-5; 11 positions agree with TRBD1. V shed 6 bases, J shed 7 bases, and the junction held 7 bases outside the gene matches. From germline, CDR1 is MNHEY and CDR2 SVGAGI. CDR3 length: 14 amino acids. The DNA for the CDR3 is TGTGCCAGCAGACAACCGGGACAGGGGGGGACCCAGTACTTC. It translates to CASRQPGQGGTQYF.

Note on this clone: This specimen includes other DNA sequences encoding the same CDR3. The CDR3 nucleotides are TGTGCCAGCAGTTTCGCCCAGAATAATTCACCCCTCCACTTT. Amino acids: CASSFAQNNSPLHF. V and J are TRBV27 and TRBJ1-6; D is ambiguous. The V gene lost 3 bases and the J gene lost 5 bases, with 8 bases spanning the gap. The CDR3 is 14 residues long. CDR1 is MNHEY, CDR2 SMNVEV, per germline (reference sequence).

The CDR3 DNA follows: TGTGCCAGCAGACACAACTCTGGAAACACCATATATTTT. Its protein product is CASRHNSGNTIYF. J is TRBJ1-3 and V is TRBV14, with D hard to call. V gave up 6 bases and J gave up 0 bases, with 6 bases separating them. Germline CDR1 SGHDN, CDR2 FVKESK. This CDR3 is 13 amino acids long.

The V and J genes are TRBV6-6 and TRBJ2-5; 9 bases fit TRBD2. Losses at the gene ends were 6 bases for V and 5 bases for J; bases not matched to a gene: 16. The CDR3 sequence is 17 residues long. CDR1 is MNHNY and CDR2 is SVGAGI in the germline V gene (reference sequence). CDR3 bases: TGTGCCAGCAGCCGACTAGCGGTCCAGGTAGCGGGGGAGACCCAGTACTTC. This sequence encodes CASSRLAVQVAGETQYF.

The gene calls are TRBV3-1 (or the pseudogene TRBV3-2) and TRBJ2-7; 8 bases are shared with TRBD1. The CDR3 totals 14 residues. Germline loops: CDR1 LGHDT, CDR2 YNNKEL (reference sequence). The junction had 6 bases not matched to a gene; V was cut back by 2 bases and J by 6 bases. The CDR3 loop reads CASSQRTGYLEQYF. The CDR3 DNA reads TGTGCCAGCAGCCAACGGACAGGGTATCTCGAGCAGTACTTC.

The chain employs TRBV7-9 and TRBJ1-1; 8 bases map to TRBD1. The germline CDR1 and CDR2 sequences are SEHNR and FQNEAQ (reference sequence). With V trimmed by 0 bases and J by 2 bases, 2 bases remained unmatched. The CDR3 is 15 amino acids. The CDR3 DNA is TGTGCCAGCAGCTTAGCGGACAGGGATAACACTGAAGCTTTCTTT. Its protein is CASSLADRDNTEAFF.

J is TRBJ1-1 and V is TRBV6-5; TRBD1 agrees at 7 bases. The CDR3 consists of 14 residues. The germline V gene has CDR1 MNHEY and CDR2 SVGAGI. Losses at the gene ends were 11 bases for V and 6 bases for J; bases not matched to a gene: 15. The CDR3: CAGRRTGVEAEAFF. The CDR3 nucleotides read TGTGCCGGCCGAAGAACAGGGGTTGAGGCTGAAGCTTTCTTT.

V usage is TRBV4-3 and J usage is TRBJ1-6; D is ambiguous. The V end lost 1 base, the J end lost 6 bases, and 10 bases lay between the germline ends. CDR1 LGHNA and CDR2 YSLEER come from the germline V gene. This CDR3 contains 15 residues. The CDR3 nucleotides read TGCGCCAGCAGCCAAGGGGAGGTCCCTAATTCACCCCTCCACTTT. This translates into CASSQGEVPNSPLHF.

CDR3 region: CASSWRASTDTQYF. CDR3 bases: TGTGCCAGCAGCTGGAGGGCTAGCACAGATACGCAGTATTTT. The chain joins TRBV5-8 to TRBJ2-3; perhaps TRBD2 as D (6 bases). Germline CDR1 SGHTS, CDR2 YDEGEE. The CDR3 length is 14 residues. V lost 3 bases and J 0 bases, leaving 8 bases between the germline ends.

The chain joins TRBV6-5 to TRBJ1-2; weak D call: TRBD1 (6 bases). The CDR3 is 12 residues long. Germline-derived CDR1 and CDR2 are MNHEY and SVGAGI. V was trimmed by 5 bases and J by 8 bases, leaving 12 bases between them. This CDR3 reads CASSHRGYGYTF. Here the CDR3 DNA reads TGTGCCAGCAGTCATAGGGGGTACGGCTACACCTTC.

The CDR3 DNA sequence: TGCGCCAGCAGCTGGATGGGGACAGAGAACGACTACGAGCAGTACTTC. As protein: CASSWMGTENDYEQYF. The chain has TRBV5-1 and TRBJ2-7; TRBD1 aligns across 7 bases. Per germline, CDR1 SGHRS and CDR2 YFSETQ. The junction had 12 bases not matched to a gene; V was cut back by 3 bases and J by 3 bases. CDR3 length equals 16 residues.

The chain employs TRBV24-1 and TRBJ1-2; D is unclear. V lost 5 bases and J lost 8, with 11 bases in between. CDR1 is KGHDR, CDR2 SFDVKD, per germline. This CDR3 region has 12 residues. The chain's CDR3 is CATSVFTLGYTF. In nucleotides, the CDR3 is TGTGCCACCAGTGTCTTTACTCTCGGCTACACCTTC.

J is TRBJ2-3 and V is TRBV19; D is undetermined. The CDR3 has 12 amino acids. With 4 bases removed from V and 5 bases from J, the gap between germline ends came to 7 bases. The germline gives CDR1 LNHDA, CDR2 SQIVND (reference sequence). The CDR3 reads CASSTRGDTQYF. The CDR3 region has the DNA TGTGCCAGTAGTACCCGCGGAGATACGCAGTATTTT.

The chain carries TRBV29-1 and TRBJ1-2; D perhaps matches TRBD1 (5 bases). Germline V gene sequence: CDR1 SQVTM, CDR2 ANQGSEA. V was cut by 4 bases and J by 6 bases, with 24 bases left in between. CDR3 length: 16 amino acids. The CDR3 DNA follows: TGCAGCGTTGTCGGGGGGAAGGCTCCGGGCGCGAATGGCTACACCTTC. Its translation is CSVVGGKAPGANGYTF.